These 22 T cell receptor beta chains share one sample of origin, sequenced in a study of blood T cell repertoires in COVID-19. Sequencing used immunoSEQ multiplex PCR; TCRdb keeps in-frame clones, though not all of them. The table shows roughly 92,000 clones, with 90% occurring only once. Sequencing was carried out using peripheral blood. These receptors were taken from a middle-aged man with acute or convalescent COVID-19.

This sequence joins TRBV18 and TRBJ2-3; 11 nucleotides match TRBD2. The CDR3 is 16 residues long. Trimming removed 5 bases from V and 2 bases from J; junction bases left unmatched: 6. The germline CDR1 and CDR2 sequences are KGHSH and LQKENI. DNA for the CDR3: TGTGCCAGCTCAGTATCTAGCGGGAGGCACACAGATACGCAGTATTTT. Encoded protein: CASSVSSGRHTDTQYF.

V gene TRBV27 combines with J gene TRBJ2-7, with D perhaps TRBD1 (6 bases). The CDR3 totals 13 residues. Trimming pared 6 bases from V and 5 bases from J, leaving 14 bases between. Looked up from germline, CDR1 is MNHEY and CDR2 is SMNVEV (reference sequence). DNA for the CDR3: TGTGCCAGCAGAACAGGGATTCCCCACGAGCAGTACTTC. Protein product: CASRTGIPHEQYF.

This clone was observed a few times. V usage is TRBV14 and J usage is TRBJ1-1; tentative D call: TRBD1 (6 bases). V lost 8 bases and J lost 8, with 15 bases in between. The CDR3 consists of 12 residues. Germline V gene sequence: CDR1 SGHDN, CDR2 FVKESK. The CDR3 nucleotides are TGTGCCAGCCGAAGAGTACAGGGAGAAGCTTTCTTT. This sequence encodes CASRRVQGEAFF.

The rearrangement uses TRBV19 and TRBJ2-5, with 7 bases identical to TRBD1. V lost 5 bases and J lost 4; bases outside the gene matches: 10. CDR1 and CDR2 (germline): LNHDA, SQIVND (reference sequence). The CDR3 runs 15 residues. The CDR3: CASSLQTGWGETQYF. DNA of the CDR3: TGTGCCAGTAGTCTCCAGACAGGGTGGGGAGAGACCCAGTACTTC.

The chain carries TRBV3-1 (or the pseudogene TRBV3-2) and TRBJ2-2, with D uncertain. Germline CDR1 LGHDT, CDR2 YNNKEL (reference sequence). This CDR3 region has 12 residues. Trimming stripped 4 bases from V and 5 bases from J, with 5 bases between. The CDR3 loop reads CASSLLTGELFF. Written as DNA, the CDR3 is TGTGCCAGCAGCCTTCTAACCGGGGAGCTGTTTTTT.

CDR3 sequence (DNA): TGTGCCAGCAGGACGGGACAGGGCATACAGCCCCAGCATTTT. Translated, it gives CASRTGQGIQPQHF. The J gene is TRBJ1-5, the V gene TRBV28; 9 bases map to TRBD1. V lost 6 bases and J lost 7; bases outside the gene matches: 7. Germline V gene data show CDR1 as MDHEN and CDR2 as SYDVKM. This CDR3 contains 14 residues.

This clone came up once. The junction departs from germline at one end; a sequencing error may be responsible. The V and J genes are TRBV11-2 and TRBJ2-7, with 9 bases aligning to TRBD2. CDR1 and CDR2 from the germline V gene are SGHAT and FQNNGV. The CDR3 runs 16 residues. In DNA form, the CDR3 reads TGTGCCAGCAGCGTAGAGGGACTAGCATCCCTCTACGAGCAGTACTTC. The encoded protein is CASSVEGLASLYEQYF. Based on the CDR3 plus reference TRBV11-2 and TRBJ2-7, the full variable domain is EAGVAQSPRYKIIEKRQSVAFWCNPISGHATLYWYQQILGQGPKLLIQFQNNGVVDDSQLPKDRFSAERLKGVDSTLKIQPAKLEDSAVYLCASSVEGLASLYEQYFGPGTRLTVT.

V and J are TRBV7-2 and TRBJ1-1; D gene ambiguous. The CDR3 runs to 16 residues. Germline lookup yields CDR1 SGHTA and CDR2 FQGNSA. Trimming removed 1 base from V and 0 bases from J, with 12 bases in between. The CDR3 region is CASSLGPRPVNTEAFF. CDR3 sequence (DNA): TGTGCCAGCAGCTTAGGCCCTCGCCCAGTGAACACTGAAGCTTTCTTT.

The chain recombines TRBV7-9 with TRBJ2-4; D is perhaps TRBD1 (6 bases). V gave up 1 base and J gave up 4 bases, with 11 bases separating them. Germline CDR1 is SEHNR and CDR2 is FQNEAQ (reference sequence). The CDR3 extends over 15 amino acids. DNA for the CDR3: TGTGCCAGCAGCTTAGGCGTAGGGGGAAAAAACATTCAGTACTTC. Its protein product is CASSLGVGGKNIQYF.

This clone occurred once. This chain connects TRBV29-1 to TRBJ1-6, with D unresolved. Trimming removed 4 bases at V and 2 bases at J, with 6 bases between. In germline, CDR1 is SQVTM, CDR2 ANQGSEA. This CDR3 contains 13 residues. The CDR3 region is CSVATAYNSPLHF. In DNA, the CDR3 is TGCAGCGTTGCCACAGCCTATAATTCACCCCTCCACTTT.

Here the CDR3 reads CASSVTSGAGEKLFF. The CDR3 DNA follows: TGTGCCAGCAGCGTAACCTCAGGGGCAGGGGAAAAACTGTTTTTT. The chain uses TRBV9 and TRBJ1-4; TRBD1 is a possible D gene (6 bases). Trimming shortened V by 1 base and J by 8 bases, and 15 bases separated the two germline ends. The CDR3 runs 15 residues. The germline gives CDR1 SGDLS, CDR2 YYNGEE.

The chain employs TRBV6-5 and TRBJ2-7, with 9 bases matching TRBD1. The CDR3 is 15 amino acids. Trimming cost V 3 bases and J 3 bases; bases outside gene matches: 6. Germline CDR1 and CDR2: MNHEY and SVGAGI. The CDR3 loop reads CASSYQDRGGYEQYF. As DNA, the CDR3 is TGTGCCAGCAGTTATCAGGACAGGGGAGGCTACGAGCAGTACTTC.

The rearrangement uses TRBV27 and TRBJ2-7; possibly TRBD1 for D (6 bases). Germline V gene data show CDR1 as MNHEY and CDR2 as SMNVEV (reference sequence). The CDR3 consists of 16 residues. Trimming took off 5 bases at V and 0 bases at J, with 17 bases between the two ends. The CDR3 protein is CASSPRTARSSYEQYF. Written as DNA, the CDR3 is TGTGCCAGCAGTCCCCGGACAGCGCGAAGCTCCTACGAGCAGTACTTC.

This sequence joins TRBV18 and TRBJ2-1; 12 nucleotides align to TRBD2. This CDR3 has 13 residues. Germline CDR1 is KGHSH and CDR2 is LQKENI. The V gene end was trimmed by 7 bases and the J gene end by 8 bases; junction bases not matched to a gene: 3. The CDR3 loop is CASLRLAGDEQFF. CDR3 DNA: TGTGCCAGCTTAAGACTAGCGGGAGATGAGCAGTTCTTC.

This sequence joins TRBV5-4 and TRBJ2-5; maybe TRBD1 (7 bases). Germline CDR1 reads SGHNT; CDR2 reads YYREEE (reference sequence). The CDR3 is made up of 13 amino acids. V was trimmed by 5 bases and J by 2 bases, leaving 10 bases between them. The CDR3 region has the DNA TGTGCCAGCAGGGCGGGACAGCAAGAGACCCAGTACTTC. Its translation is CASRAGQQETQYF.

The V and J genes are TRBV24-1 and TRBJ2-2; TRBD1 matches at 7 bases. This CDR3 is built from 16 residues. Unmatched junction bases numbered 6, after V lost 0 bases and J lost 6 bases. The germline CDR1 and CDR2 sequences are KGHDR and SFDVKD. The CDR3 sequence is CATSDLRGQLSGELFF. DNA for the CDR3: TGTGCCACCAGTGATTTGAGGGGACAGCTCTCCGGGGAGCTGTTTTTT.

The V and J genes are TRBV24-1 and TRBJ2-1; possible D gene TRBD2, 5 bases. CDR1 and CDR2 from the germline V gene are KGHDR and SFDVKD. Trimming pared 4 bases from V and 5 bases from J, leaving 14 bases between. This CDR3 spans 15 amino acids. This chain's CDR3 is CATSDPGKPDNEQFF. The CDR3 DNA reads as TGTGCCACCAGTGACCCGGGAAAACCGGACAATGAGCAGTTCTTC.

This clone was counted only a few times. CDR3 sequence: CASGAVMGTEAFF. Here the CDR3 DNA reads TGTGCCAGCGGGGCCGTGATGGGGACTGAAGCTTTCTTT. V gene TRBV7-9 combines with J gene TRBJ1-1; weak D call: TRBD1 (5 bases). Germline V gives CDR1 SEHNR, CDR2 FQNEAQ (reference sequence). V lost 8 bases to trimming and J lost 5 bases, with 15 bases between them. The CDR3 runs to 13 residues.

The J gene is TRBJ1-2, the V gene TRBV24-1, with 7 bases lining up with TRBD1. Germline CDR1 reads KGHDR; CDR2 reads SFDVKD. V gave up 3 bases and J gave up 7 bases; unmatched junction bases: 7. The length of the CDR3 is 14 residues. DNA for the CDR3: TGTGCCACCAGTGATACCCGGACAGGAACTGGCTACACCTTC. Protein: CATSDTRTGTGYTF.

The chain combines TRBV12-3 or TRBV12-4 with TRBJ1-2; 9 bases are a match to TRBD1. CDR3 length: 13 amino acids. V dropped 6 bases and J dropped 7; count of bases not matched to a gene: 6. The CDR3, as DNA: TGTGCCAGCAGAAAGGACAGGGGTCCTGGCTACACCTTC. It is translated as CASRKDRGPGYTF.

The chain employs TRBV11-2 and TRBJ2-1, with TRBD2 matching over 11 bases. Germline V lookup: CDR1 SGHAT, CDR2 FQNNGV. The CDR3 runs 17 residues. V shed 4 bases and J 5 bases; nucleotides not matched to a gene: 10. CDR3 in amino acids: CASSSAPLAGGNNEQFF. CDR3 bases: TGTGCCAGCAGCTCCGCCCCCCTAGCGGGAGGAAACAATGAGCAGTTCTTC.

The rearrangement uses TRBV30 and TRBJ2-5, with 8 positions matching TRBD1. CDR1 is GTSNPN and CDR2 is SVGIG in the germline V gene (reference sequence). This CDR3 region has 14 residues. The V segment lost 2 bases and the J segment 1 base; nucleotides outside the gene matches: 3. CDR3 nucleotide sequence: TGTGCCTGGAGTCGGGGACAGGCCCAAGAGACCCAGTACTTC. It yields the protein CAWSRGQAQETQYF. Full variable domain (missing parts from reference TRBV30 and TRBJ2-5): SQTIHQWPATLVQPVGSPLSLECTVEGTSNPNLYWYRQAAGRGLQLLFYSVGIGQISSEVPQNLSASRPQDRQFILSSKKLLLSDSGFYLCAWSRGQAQETQYFGPGTRLLVL.